Listed below are T cell receptor beta chains from one sample, sequenced in a study of OX40 agonist ivuxolimab in advanced cancers. The data were produced by immunoSEQ multiplex PCR, yet TCRdb's version contains in-frame clones alone and is incomplete. The table shows approximately 50,000 clones, with roughly three quarters occurring only once. Specimen: CD4+ or CD8+ T cells sorted from blood, collected in a trial of the OX40 agonist ivuxolimab. The receptors come from an adult with an advanced solid tumor such as melanoma, head and neck, liver or kidney cancer. CDR3s include the opening cysteine and the closing phenylalanine or tryptophan. D genes are given only for firm matches. Size values are once, few and many counts, or a class for expanded clones, and some rows have none.

clone size	V gene	J gene	D gene	CDR3 protein	CDR3 DNA
few	TRBV19	TRBJ2-2	-	CASSIRLGELFF	TGTGCCAGTAGTATCAGGTTGGGGGAGCTGTTTTTT
-	TRBV11-2	TRBJ2-1	-	CASSRSPAGARSSYNEQFF	TGTGCCAGCAGCCGATCCCCCGCGGGGGCAAGGAGCTCCTACAATGAGCAGTTCTTC
-	TRBV27	TRBJ2-3	TRBD2	CASSLETSGMKSGTDTQYF	TGTGCCAGCAGTTTAGAGACTAGCGGGATGAAATCGGGCACAGATACGCAGTATTTT
-	TRBV27	TRBJ2-2	-	CASSWGGDAGELFF	TGTGCCAGCAGTTGGGGCGGGGACGCCGGGGAGCTGTTTTTT
-	TRBV6-1	TRBJ2-7	-	CATSLGGTYEQYF	TGTGCCACCTCGCTGGGGGGAACCTACGAGCAGTACTTC
-	TRBV12-5	TRBJ1-2	TRBD1	CASALRLFIGTGVTYGYTF	TGTGCTAGTGCTTTGAGGCTTTTTATAGGGACAGGGGTCACCTATGGCTACACCTTC
-	TRBV9	TRBJ1-1	TRBD1	CASSVTGGNTEAFF	TGTGCCAGCAGCGTTACAGGGGGGAACACTGAAGCTTTCTTT
few	TRBV28	TRBJ2-5	-	CASSPIGGTQETQYF	TGTGCCAGCAGTCCTATTGGGGGAACCCAAGAGACCCAGTACTTC
-	TRBV5-4	TRBJ2-3	TRBD2	CASSSGLAGITDTQYF	TGTGCCAGCAGCTCTGGACTAGCGGGGATCACAGATACGCAGTATTTT
-	TRBV9	TRBJ1-4	-	CASSVERGSNEKLFF	TGTGCCAGCAGCGTAGAAAGGGGAAGTAATGAAAAACTGTTTTTT
few	TRBV5-1	TRBJ1-6	-	CASSLTGENSPLHF	TGCGCCAGCAGCTTGACGGGAGAGAATTCACCCCTCCACTTT
-	TRBV7-2	TRBJ1-1	-	CASSSRLRTSPVPEAFF	TGTGCCAGCAGCTCCCGCCTCAGGACCTCCCCCGTGCCTGAAGCTTTCTTT
-	TRBV2	TRBJ1-2	-	CASSDRQGMLYGYTF	TGTGCCAGCAGTGACCGGCAGGGAATGCTATATGGCTACACCTTC
-	TRBV10-3	TRBJ2-5	TRBD2	CAITGGPQETQYF	TGTGCCATCACGGGGGGACCTCAAGAGACCCAGTACTTC
few	TRBV19	TRBJ1-1	-	CASSTPGDYTEAFF	TGTGCCAGTAGTACCCCGGGAGACTACACTGAAGCTTTCTTT
once	TRBV6-5	TRBJ1-6	-	CASSPWTDYNSPLHF	TGTGCCAGCAGTCCCTGGACAGATTATAATTCACCCCTCCACTTT
-	TRBV18	TRBJ2-7	-	CASSPRGSSLSYEQYF	TGTGCCAGCTCACCTCGAGGGTCTAGCTTATCCTACGAGCAGTACTTC
-	TRBV11-3	TRBJ2-3	-	CASSLTGVPTDTQYF	TGTGCCAGCAGCTTAACCGGGGTACCCACAGATACGCAGTATTTT
few	TRBV6-1	TRBJ2-5	TRBD1	CASTRGSEETQYF	TGTGCCAGCACCAGGGGGTCGGAAGAGACCCAGTACTTC
-	TRBV27	TRBJ2-7	TRBD2	CASSSSPVGRGAGYEQYF	TGTGCCAGCAGCTCTTCCCCAGTCGGGAGGGGTGCGGGCTACGAGCAGTACTTC
-	TRBV7-2	TRBJ2-7	-	CASSFPGTYYEQYF	TGTGCCAGCAGCTTCCCCGGGACGTACTACGAGCAGTACTTC
-	TRBV30	TRBJ2-7	-	CAWKQGFDEQYF	TGTGCCTGGAAACAGGGTTTCGACGAGCAGTACTTC
-	TRBV28	TRBJ2-1	-	CASSSRRDPGEQFF	TGTGCCAGCAGTTCGCGCAGAGATCCAGGGGAGCAGTTCTTC
few	TRBV21-1	TRBJ1-5	-	CASSMGSRNQPQHF	TGTGCCAGCAGCATGGGCAGCCGCAATCAGCCCCAGCATTTT
-	TRBV18	TRBJ2-2	TRBD1	CASSPGQGDTGELFF	TGTGCCAGCTCACCGGGACAGGGGGACACCGGGGAGCTGTTTTTT
once	TRBV9	TRBJ1-2	-	CASSVGNRQNYGYTF	TGTGCCAGCAGCGTAGGTAATCGACAGAACTATGGCTACACCTTC
-	TRBV5-6	TRBJ1-5	TRBD1	CASSRDRGHGNQPQHF	TGTGCCAGCAGCCGGGACAGGGGGCACGGCAATCAGCCCCAGCATTTT
-	TRBV9	TRBJ1-2	-	CASSRVFYGYTF	TGTGCCAGCAGCAGAGTTTTCTATGGCTACACCTTC
few	TRBV7-8	TRBJ2-3	-	CASSFYDRFSTDTQYF	TGTGCCAGCAGCTTCTATGACAGATTTAGCACAGATACGCAGTATTTT
-	TRBV28	TRBJ1-1	-	CASSWLGGEAFF	TGTGCCAGCAGCTGGCTCGGGGGAGAAGCTTTCTTT
once	TRBV7-3	TRBJ2-7	-	CASSWGSGIYEQYF	TGTGCCAGCAGCTGGGGCTCAGGGATCTACGAGCAGTACTTC
few	TRBV7-2	TRBJ1-1	-	CASSLGGSNTEAFF	TGTGCCAGCAGCTTAGGGGGGAGTAACACTGAAGCTTTCTTT
-	TRBV6-1	TRBJ2-1	-	CASSETLDRSGTNEQFF	TGTGCCAGCAGTGAAACCCTCGACAGATCGGGCACCAATGAGCAGTTCTTC
once	TRBV6-1	TRBJ2-1	-	CASRLKLESNEQFF	TGTGCCAGCAGACTAAAACTAGAGTCGAATGAGCAGTTCTTC
-	TRBV7-6	TRBJ2-1	TRBD1	CASSPTTGVHYNEQFF	TGTGCCAGCAGCCCCACGACAGGGGTCCACTACAATGAGCAGTTCTTC
-	TRBV2	TRBJ1-6	-	CASNRALSNSPLHF	TGTGCCAGTAACCGGGCCTTAAGTAATTCACCCCTCCACTTT
-	TRBV7-2	TRBJ1-2	-	CASSLASQAYGYTF	TGTGCCAGCAGCCTTGCTTCACAGGCCTATGGCTACACCTTC
-	TRBV27	TRBJ1-1	-	CASSKYRQNTEAFF	TGTGCCAGCAGTAAGTATCGGCAGAACACTGAAGCTTTCTTT
-	TRBV19	TRBJ1-4	-	CASSPRLGEKLFF	TGTGCCAGTAGCCCCCGGCTAGGGGAAAAACTGTTTTTT
few	TRBV10-1	TRBJ1-1	-	CASSVNPENTEAFF	TGCGCCAGCAGTGTAAACCCCGAGAATACTGAAGCTTTCTTT
few	TRBV5-1	TRBJ2-5	-	CASSLSGPQETQYF	TGCGCCAGCAGCTTGTCGGGACCGCAAGAGACCCAGTACTTC
-	TRBV7-9	TRBJ1-5	TRBD1	CASSFRGQGADNQPQHF	TGTGCCAGCAGCTTTAGGGGACAGGGGGCCGATAATCAGCCCCAGCATTTT
-	TRBV19	TRBJ2-1	-	CASSIGGLAEASSYNEQFF	TGTGCCAGTAGTATTGGGGGGCTAGCGGAGGCTAGCTCCTACAATGAGCAGTTCTTC
-	TRBV18	TRBJ2-1	-	CASSPPGAIKGPYNEQFF	TGTGCCAGCTCACCCCCGGGGGCCATTAAGGGTCCGTACAATGAGCAGTTCTTC
-	TRBV28	TRBJ1-5	-	CASSSGGPSNQPQHF	TGTGCCAGCAGTTCGGGGGGTCCTAGCAATCAGCCCCAGCATTTT
-	TRBV5-1	TRBJ1-2	-	CASSSTPGTNYGYTF	TGCGCCAGCAGCTCCACCCCCGGGACCAACTATGGCTACACCTTC
-	TRBV28	TRBJ1-2	-	CASSSQAPPASYGYTF	TGTGCCAGCAGTTCCCAAGCTCCCCCTGCTAGCTATGGCTACACCTTC
-	TRBV2	TRBJ2-2	TRBD2	CASTVRTSGSRELFF	TGTGCCAGCACTGTCAGGACTAGCGGGAGTCGGGAGCTGTTTTTT
few	TRBV10-2	TRBJ2-3	TRBD1	CASRGTGDTDTQYF	TGCGCCAGCAGGGGGACAGGGGACACAGATACGCAGTATTTT
few	TRBV6-5	TRBJ1-2	-	CASIPEGGWDYGYTF	TGTGCCAGCATCCCGGAGGGAGGATGGGACTATGGCTACACCTTC
-	TRBV19	TRBJ1-5	-	CASSLPDQPQHF	TGTGCCAGTAGCTTACCGGATCAGCCCCAGCATTTT
-	TRBV19	TRBJ1-1	-	CASSRPGRVNTEAFF	TGTGCCAGTAGTCGACCCGGCAGGGTGAACACTGAAGCTTTCTTT
-	TRBV5-5	TRBJ2-1	-	CASSLVGRENEQFF	TGTGCCAGCAGCTTGGTGGGCAGGGAAAATGAGCAGTTCTTC
-	TRBV30	TRBJ1-5	-	CAWSEDSNQPQHF	TGTGCCTGGAGTGAGGACAGCAATCAGCCCCAGCATTTT
-	TRBV18	TRBJ1-6	TRBD1	CASSQIRDRANSPLHF	TGTGCCAGCTCACAGATCCGGGACAGGGCAAATTCACCCCTCCACTTT